This passage covers 32 T cell receptor beta chains from one sample sequenced in a study of T cell responses to AZD1222 COVID-19 vaccine. Data came from immunoSEQ multiplex PCR; TCRdb stores just in-frame clones and leaves some out. This sample has 95,000 to 150,000 clones, with about nine tenths found just once. Specimen: peripheral blood, collected on day 0 of AZD1222 vaccination. These receptors were obtained from an adult in good health.

A remark on this clone: The same CDR3 is also encoded by other DNA sequences in this sample. The rearrangement uses TRBV29-1 and TRBJ1-4, with D perhaps matching TRBD1 (5 bases). There are 12 residues in the CDR3. Germline assignment: CDR1 SQVTM and CDR2 ANQGSEA. V was pared by 5 bases and J by 5 bases, with 9 bases between. The CDR3 nucleotides read TGCAGCGTTCCAGGGCCAAATGAAAAACTGTTTTTT. Translating it yields CSVPGPNEKLFF.

The chain is built from TRBV19 and TRBJ2-2; D might be TRBD2 (6 bases). V was trimmed by 5 bases and J by 9 bases, leaving 16 bases between them. Germline values: CDR1 LNHDA, CDR2 SQIVND (reference sequence). The CDR3 is 14 residues long. CDR3 sequence reads: CASSHGTVPRELFF. The CDR3 coding sequence is TGTGCCAGTAGTCATGGGACTGTCCCAAGGGAGCTGTTTTTT.

This chain links TRBV13 with TRBJ1-3; no clear D gene. This CDR3 comprises 14 residues. Germline V lookup: CDR1 PRHDT, CDR2 FYEKMQ (reference sequence). V was clipped by 2 bases and J by 4 bases, with 9 bases between them. The CDR3 protein is CASSLPAVGNTIYF. The CDR3 region has the DNA TGTGCCAGCAGCTTACCAGCGGTGGGAAACACCATATATTTT.

CDR3 coding DNA: TGCGCCAGCAGCTTTAGCGGAGATACGCAGTATTTT. Its protein product is CASSFSGDTQYF. The chain employs TRBV5-1 and TRBJ2-3; TRBD2 is a possible D gene (6 bases). V was trimmed by 2 bases and J by 5 bases, leaving 6 bases between them. The CDR3 loop spans 12 amino acids. The germline gives CDR1 SGHRS, CDR2 YFSETQ.

J is TRBJ2-1 and V is TRBV4-1; D possibly corresponds to TRBD2 (6 bases). The V end lost 4 bases, the J end lost 4 bases, and 29 bases lay between the germline ends. The CDR3 runs 20 residues. The germline V gene has CDR1 MGHRA and CDR2 YSYEKL. The CDR3 region has the DNA TGCGCCAGCAGCCGGAAGAAAGGCGGTGGGGCAGCGGGTGGGTACAATGAGCAGTTCTTC. Translating gives CASSRKKGGGAAGGYNEQFF.

This chain links TRBV6-4 with TRBJ1-1; a weak D match, TRBD1 (6 bases). Looked up from germline, CDR1 is MRHNA and CDR2 is SNTAGT. V was trimmed by 4 bases and J by 2 bases, leaving 8 bases between them. The CDR3 is 13 residues long. The CDR3 spells CASSAQGNTEAFF. CDR3 nucleotide sequence: TGTGCCAGCAGTGCACAGGGAAACACTGAAGCTTTCTTT.

V usage is TRBV11-2 and J usage is TRBJ2-1; D is perhaps TRBD1 (6 bases). Trimming shortened V by 6 bases and J by 4 bases, and 16 bases separated the two germline ends. Germline V gene sequence: CDR1 SGHAT, CDR2 FQNNGV. The CDR3 contains 15 residues. CDR3 loop: CASRSRGSPYNEQFF. The CDR3 bases are TGTGCCAGCAGATCTAGGGGGTCCCCGTACAATGAGCAGTTCTTC.

The table lists this clone with a count of one. V and J are TRBV5-5 and TRBJ2-7; 11 bases align to TRBD2. Losses at the gene ends were 2 bases for V and 5 bases for J; bases not matched to a gene: 9. Germline V gene data show CDR1 as SGHKS and CDR2 as YYEKEE (reference sequence). This CDR3 region has 16 residues. This CDR3 is CASSFGASGRFHEQYF. The CDR3 coding sequence is TGTGCCAGCAGCTTTGGGGCTAGCGGGAGGTTCCACGAGCAGTACTTC.

The rearrangement links TRBV5-1 to TRBJ2-6, with 10 bases matching TRBD1. CDR3 size: 17 residues. Trimming removed 6 bases from V and 1 base from J; junction bases left unmatched: 7. Germline V gene data show CDR1 as SGHRS and CDR2 as YFSETQ. The CDR3 DNA is TGCGCCAGCACCACGACAGGGGGCGCATCTGGGGCCAACGTCCTGACTTTC. It codes for CASTTTGGASGANVLTF.

This clone was seen just once. V usage is TRBV5-1 and J usage is TRBJ2-7, with D unclear. The germline V gene has CDR1 SGHRS and CDR2 YFSETQ. Trimming took 0 bases from V and 2 from J, leaving 9 bases between them. The CDR3 extends over 14 amino acids. The CDR3 here is CASSLGVETYEQYF. CDR3 sequence (DNA): TGCGCCAGCAGCTTGGGGGTAGAAACCTACGAGCAGTACTTC.

The V gene is TRBV3-1 (or the pseudogene TRBV3-2), the J gene TRBJ2-7; 8 bases map to TRBD1. Germline CDR1 is LGHDT and CDR2 is YNNKEL (reference sequence). This CDR3 region has 17 residues. V shed 5 bases, J shed 0 bases, and the junction held 12 bases outside the gene matches. CDR3 bases: TGTGCCAGCAGCAAGCTCCCGACAGGGGCTGGCTCCTACGAGCAGTACTTC. Residues: CASSKLPTGAGSYEQYF.

The genes are TRBV18 and TRBJ1-5; 9 nucleotides line up with TRBD1. The germline CDR1 and CDR2 sequences are KGHSH and LQKENI. The length of the CDR3 is 16 residues. Trimming cost V 6 bases and J 2 bases; bases outside gene matches: 8. The CDR3 DNA is TGTGCCAGCTCCCCAACAGGGGGCGGGGGCAATCAGCCCCAGCATTTT. Protein product: CASSPTGGGGNQPQHF.

The rearrangement joins TRBV29-1 to TRBJ1-1; 7 nucleotides line up with TRBD1. Germline V lookup: CDR1 SQVTM, CDR2 ANQGSEA. The CDR3 covers 13 residues. V trimming: 7 bases; J trimming: 0 bases; junction bases outside the gene matches: 5. Written as DNA, the CDR3 is TGCAGCGGACGAGGGACAGTGAACACTGAAGCTTTCTTT. This translates into CSGRGTVNTEAFF.

The chain has TRBV2 and TRBJ2-1; D gene uncertain. Trimming shortened V by 4 bases and J by 8 bases, and 3 bases separated the two germline ends. Looked up from germline, CDR1 is SNHLY and CDR2 is FYNNEI. The CDR3 contains 10 residues. CDR3 loop: CASSVYEQFF. In DNA, the CDR3 is TGTGCCAGCAGTGTATATGAGCAGTTCTTC. The whole variable domain, remainder taken from reference TRBV2 and TRBJ2-1, is EPEVTQTPSHQVTQMGQEVILRCVPISNHLYFYWYRQILGQKVEFLVSFYNNEISEKSEIFDDQFSVERPDGSNFTLKIRSTKLEDSAMYFCASSVYEQFFGPGTRLTVL.

This CDR3 is CASSTTGASYNEQFF. As DNA, the CDR3 is TGTGCCAGTAGTACCACGGGAGCGTCCTACAATGAGCAGTTCTTC. The V and J genes are TRBV19 and TRBJ2-1; a possible D gene is TRBD2 (6 bases). Per the germline V gene, CDR1 is LNHDA and CDR2 is SQIVND (reference sequence). The CDR3 totals 15 residues. The V gene lost 4 bases and the J gene lost 1 base, with 11 bases spanning the gap.

This clone has a single count. The chain couples TRBV28 to TRBJ1-3; D not resolved. Germline V gene data show CDR1 as MDHEN and CDR2 as SYDVKM. This CDR3 region has 16 residues. V lost 6 bases, J lost 0 bases, and 15 bases lay in between. The CDR3 DNA is TGTGCCAGCAGCCCTGATAGGGCGAGCTCTGGAAACACCATATATTTT. This translates into CASSPDRASSGNTIYF.

V usage is TRBV14 and J usage is TRBJ2-7, with D unclear. Between the trimmed V and J ends, which lost 3 bases and 0 bases, there was a span of 3 bases. There are 12 residues in the CDR3. From germline, CDR1 is SGHDN and CDR2 FVKESK. The CDR3 loop reads CASSQNSYEQYF. CDR3 DNA sequence: TGTGCCAGCAGCCAGAACTCCTACGAGCAGTACTTC.

This clone turned up a few times. J is TRBJ2-7 and V is TRBV5-4; TRBD1 aligns across 7 bases. The germline CDR1 and CDR2 sequences are SGHNT and YYREEE (reference sequence). This CDR3 contains 14 residues. V gave up 3 bases and J gave up 2 bases; unmatched junction bases: 5. The CDR3 coding sequence is TGTGCCAGCAGCTCACAGGGGAAACCCTACGAGCAGTACTTC. Translation gives CASSSQGKPYEQYF.

The chain couples TRBV7-2 to TRBJ2-5; TRBD2 might be the D (6 bases). Trimming pared 3 bases from V and 5 bases from J, leaving 13 bases between. The CDR3 extends over 14 amino acids. The germline CDR1 and CDR2 sequences are SGHTA and FQGNSA. The CDR3 bases are TGTGCCAGCAGCTTTGGACGGGAGCTGGAGACCCAGTACTTC. Encoded protein: CASSFGRELETQYF.

This chain joins TRBV10-3 and TRBJ1-1; possible D gene TRBD1, 5 bases. Germline CDR1 reads ENHRY; CDR2 reads SYGVKD. The CDR3 length is 18 residues. Between the trimmed V and J ends, which lost 3 bases and 6 bases, there was a span of 26 bases. DNA for the CDR3: TGTGCCATCAGTGATTGGCTACCTAGGGCAGGGAAGTTCGCTGAAGCTTTCTTT. The encoded protein is CAISDWLPRAGKFAEAFF.

The rearrangement links TRBV18 to TRBJ2-7; 13 bases are shared with TRBD2. This CDR3 contains 17 residues. The germline CDR1 and CDR2 sequences are KGHSH and LQKENI. J was trimmed by 5 bases and V by 0 bases; bases with no gene match: 7. For the CDR3, the DNA is TGTGCCAGCTCACCACCACTCAGGACTAGCGGGAGCAACGAGCAGTACTTC. Its protein is CASSPPLRTSGSNEQYF.

This CDR3 is CASSRPGTVEQYF. CDR3 sequence (DNA): TGTGCCAGCAGTAGGCCCGGGACAGTCGAGCAGTACTTC. The rearrangement joins TRBV6-5 to TRBJ2-7; 7 bases are shared with TRBD1. The trim removed 5 bases at V and 6 bases at J, leaving 7 bases unmatched. Looked up from germline, CDR1 is MNHEY and CDR2 is SVGAGI. This CDR3 is built from 13 residues.

The J gene is TRBJ1-5, the V gene TRBV28; possible D gene TRBD1, 6 bases. There are 17 residues in the CDR3. V gave up 4 bases and J gave up 3 bases, with 19 bases separating them. Looked up from germline, CDR1 is MDHEN and CDR2 is SYDVKM. The CDR3 loop is CASSYPTGGGLNQPQHF. CDR3 DNA: TGTGCCAGCAGTTATCCGACAGGCGGAGGTCTCAATCAGCCCCAGCATTTT. Variable domain in full (rest from reference TRBV28 and TRBJ1-5): DVKVTQSSRYLVKRTGEKVFLECVQDMDHENMFWYRQDPGLGLRLIYFSYDVKMKEKGDIPEGYSVSREKKERFSLILESASTNQTSMYLCASSYPTGGGLNQPQHFGDGTRLSIL.

The V gene is TRBV5-1, the J gene TRBJ1-1, with 10 bases that match TRBD1. The length of the CDR3 is 13 residues. Germline CDR1 SGHRS, CDR2 YFSETQ. Trimming cost V 4 bases and J 4 bases; bases outside gene matches: 1. CDR3 protein: CASSRTGGTEAFF. The CDR3 region has the DNA TGCGCCAGCAGCAGGACAGGGGGCACTGAAGCTTTCTTT.

V is TRBV10-2 and J is TRBJ2-5, with TRBD2 matching over 13 bases. The CDR3 totals 13 residues. CDR1 WSHSY and CDR2 SAAADI come from the germline V gene. Germline trimming cut 7 bases from V and 5 bases from J; bases unmatched to any gene: 1. The CDR3 spells CASTLAGGETQYF. CDR3 bases: TGCGCCAGCACACTAGCGGGAGGGGAGACCCAGTACTTC.

V gene TRBV28 combines with J gene TRBJ2-4, with D maybe TRBD1 (6 bases). V dropped 2 bases and J dropped 7 bases, with 18 bases sitting between them. This CDR3 comprises 16 residues. Germline CDR1 and CDR2: MDHEN and SYDVKM. The CDR3 is CASSLNRGTGWNIQYF. The DNA of the CDR3 is TGTGCCAGCAGTTTAAATCGGGGAACAGGGTGGAACATTCAGTACTTC. The full variable domain, its missing parts supplied by reference TRBV28 and TRBJ2-4, is DVKVTQSSRYLVKRTGEKVFLECVQDMDHENMFWYRQDPGLGLRLIYFSYDVKMKEKGDIPEGYSVSREKKERFSLILESASTNQTSMYLCASSLNRGTGWNIQYFGAGTRLSVL.

This chain uses TRBV11-2 with TRBJ1-1, with unresolved D. CDR1 is SGHAT, CDR2 FQNNGV, per germline. V dropped 2 bases and J dropped 1 base, with 5 bases sitting between them. The CDR3 has 13 amino acids. CDR3 sequence (DNA): TGTGCCAGCAGCTTATCACAGAACACTGAAGCTTTCTTT. Translated: CASSLSQNTEAFF.

This clone turned up a few times. CDR3: CASSQRSSYNEQFF. The CDR3 nucleotides are TGTGCCAGCAGCCAACGAAGCTCCTACAATGAGCAGTTCTTC. This chain uses TRBV3-1 (or the pseudogene TRBV3-2) with TRBJ2-1; D unclear. Trimming took off 2 bases at V and 0 bases at J, with 5 bases between the two ends. The V gene's germline CDR1 is LGHDT and CDR2 YNNKEL (reference sequence). This CDR3 contains 14 residues.

V gene TRBV27 combines with J gene TRBJ1-5, with D possibly matching TRBD1 (5 bases). Per germline, CDR1 MNHEY and CDR2 SMNVEV (reference sequence). The V and J ends lost 7 bases and 3 bases respectively, with 10 bases between them. The CDR3 loop spans 13 amino acids. The CDR3 protein is CASKRGVNQPQHF. The CDR3 DNA follows: TGTGCCAGCAAACGGGGGGTCAATCAGCCCCAGCATTTT.

The chain recombines TRBV3-1 (or the pseudogene TRBV3-2) with TRBJ1-2, with D possibly TRBD1 on 5 matching bases. The CDR3 covers 14 residues. Trimming shortened V by 5 bases and J by 4 bases, and 14 bases separated the two germline ends. The germline CDR1 and CDR2 sequences are LGHDT and YNNKEL (reference sequence). CDR3 DNA: TGTGCCAGCAGCTACCAGGGCTCCAGCTATGGCTACACCTTC. Protein sequence: CASSYQGSSYGYTF.

The chain joins TRBV24-1 to TRBJ2-3; a weak D match, TRBD1 (6 bases). The CDR3 length is 16 residues. Germline V gene sequence: CDR1 KGHDR, CDR2 SFDVKD. The V end was cut by 1 base, the J end by 3 bases, with 13 bases between. The CDR3 protein is CATSDLRGSGTDTQYF. The DNA for the CDR3 is TGTGCCACCAGTGATTTAAGGGGGAGTGGGACAGATACGCAGTATTTT.

The V gene is TRBV5-1, the J gene TRBJ2-5; D is unclear. The germline V gene encodes CDR1 SGHRS and CDR2 YFSETQ. This CDR3 spans 13 amino acids. The V end lost 2 bases, the J end lost 2 bases, and 7 bases lay between the germline ends. The CDR3 DNA reads as TGCGCCAGCAGCTTCCAGGAACAAGAGACCCAGTACTTC. Translating gives CASSFQEQETQYF.